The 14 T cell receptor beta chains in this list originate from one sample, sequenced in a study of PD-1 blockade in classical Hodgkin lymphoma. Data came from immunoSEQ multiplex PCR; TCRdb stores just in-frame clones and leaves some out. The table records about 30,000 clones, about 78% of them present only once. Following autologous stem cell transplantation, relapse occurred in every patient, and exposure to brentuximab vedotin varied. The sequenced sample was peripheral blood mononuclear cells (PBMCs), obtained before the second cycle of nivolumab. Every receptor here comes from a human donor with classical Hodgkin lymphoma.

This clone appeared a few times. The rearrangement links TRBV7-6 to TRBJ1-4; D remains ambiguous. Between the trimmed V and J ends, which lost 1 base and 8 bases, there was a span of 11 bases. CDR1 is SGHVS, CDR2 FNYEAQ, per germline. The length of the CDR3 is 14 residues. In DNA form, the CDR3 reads TGTGCCAGCAGCTTAGAGGAGGCCAGCGAAAAACTGTTTTTT. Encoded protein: CASSLEEASEKLFF.

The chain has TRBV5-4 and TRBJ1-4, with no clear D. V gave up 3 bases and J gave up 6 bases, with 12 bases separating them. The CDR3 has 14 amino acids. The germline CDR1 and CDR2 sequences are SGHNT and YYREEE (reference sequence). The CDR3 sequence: CASSSWNKDEKLFF. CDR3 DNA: TGTGCCAGCAGCTCCTGGAACAAGGATGAAAAACTGTTTTTT.

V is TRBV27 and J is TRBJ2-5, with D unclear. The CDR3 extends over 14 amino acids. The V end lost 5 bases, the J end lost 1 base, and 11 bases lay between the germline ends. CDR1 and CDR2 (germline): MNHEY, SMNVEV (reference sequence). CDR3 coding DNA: TGTGCCAGCAGTGCTCTCCGCGGCCAAGAGACCCAGTACTTC. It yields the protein CASSALRGQETQYF.

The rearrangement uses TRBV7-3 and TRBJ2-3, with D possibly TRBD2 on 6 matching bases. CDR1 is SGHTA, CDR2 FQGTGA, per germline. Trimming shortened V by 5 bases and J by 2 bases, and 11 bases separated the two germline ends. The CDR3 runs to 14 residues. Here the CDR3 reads CASSPGSYTDTQYF. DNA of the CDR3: TGTGCCAGCAGCCCCGGGAGTTACACAGATACGCAGTATTTT.

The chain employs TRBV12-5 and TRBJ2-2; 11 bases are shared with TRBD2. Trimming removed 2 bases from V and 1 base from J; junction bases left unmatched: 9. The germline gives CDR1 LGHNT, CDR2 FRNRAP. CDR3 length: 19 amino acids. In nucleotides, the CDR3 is TGTGCTAGTGGTTTGCCCGGACTAGCGGGCACATGGAACACCGGGGAGCTGTTTTTT. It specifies CASGLPGLAGTWNTGELFF. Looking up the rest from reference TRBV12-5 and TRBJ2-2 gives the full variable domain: DARVTQTPRHKVTEMGQEVTMRCQPILGHNTVFWYRQTMMQGLELLAYFRNRAPLDDSGMPKDRFSAEMPDATLATLKIQPSEPRDSAVYFCASGLPGLAGTWNTGELFFGEGSRLTVL.

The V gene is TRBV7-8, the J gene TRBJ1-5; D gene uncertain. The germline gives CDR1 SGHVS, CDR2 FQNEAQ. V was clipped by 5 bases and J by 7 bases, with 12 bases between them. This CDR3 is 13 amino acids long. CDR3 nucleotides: TGTGCCAGCAGCCCCCTCGAATTCCAGCCCCAGCATTTT. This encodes CASSPLEFQPQHF.

CDR3: CASSRTEETGELFF. The CDR3 DNA is TGTGCCAGCAGCCGGACTGAGGAAACCGGGGAGCTGTTTTTT. The chain joins TRBV2 to TRBJ2-2, with D perhaps TRBD2 (5 bases). V lost 6 bases to trimming and J lost 5 bases, with 13 bases between them. The CDR3 extends over 14 amino acids. Germline lookup yields CDR1 SNHLY and CDR2 FYNNEI.

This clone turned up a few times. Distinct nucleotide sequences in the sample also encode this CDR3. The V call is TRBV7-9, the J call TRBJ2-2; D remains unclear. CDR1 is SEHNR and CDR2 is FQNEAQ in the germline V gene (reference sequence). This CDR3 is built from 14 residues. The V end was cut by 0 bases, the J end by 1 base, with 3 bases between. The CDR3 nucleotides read TGTGCCAGCAGCTTAGCCGGGAACACCGGGGAGCTGTTTTTT. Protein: CASSLAGNTGELFF.

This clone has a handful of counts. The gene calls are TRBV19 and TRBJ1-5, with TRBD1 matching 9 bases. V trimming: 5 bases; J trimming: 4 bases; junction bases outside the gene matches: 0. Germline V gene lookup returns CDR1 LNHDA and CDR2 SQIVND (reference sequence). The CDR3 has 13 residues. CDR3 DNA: TGTGCCAGTAGTGGGACAGGGAATCAGCCCCAGCATTTT. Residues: CASSGTGNQPQHF.

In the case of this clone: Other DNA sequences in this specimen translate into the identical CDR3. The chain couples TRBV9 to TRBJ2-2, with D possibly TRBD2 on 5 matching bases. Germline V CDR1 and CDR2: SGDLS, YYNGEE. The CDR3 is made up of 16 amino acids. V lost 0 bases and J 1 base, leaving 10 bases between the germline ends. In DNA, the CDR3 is TGTGCCAGCAGCGTAGGTACTAGTGGGAACACCGGGGAGCTGTTTTTT. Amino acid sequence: CASSVGTSGNTGELFF.

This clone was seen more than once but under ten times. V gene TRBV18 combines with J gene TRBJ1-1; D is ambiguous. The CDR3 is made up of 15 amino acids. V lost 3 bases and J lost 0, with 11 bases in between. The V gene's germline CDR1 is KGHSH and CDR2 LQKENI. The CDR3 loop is CASSPAAVMNTEAFF. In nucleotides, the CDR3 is TGTGCCAGCTCACCCGCGGCGGTTATGAACACTGAAGCTTTCTTT.

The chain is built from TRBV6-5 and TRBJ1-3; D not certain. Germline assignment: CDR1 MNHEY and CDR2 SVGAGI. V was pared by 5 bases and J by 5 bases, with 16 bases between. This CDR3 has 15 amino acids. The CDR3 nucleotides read TGTGCCAGCAGTCGAGACCCCACGCCGAGAAACACCATATATTTT. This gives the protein CASSRDPTPRNTIYF.

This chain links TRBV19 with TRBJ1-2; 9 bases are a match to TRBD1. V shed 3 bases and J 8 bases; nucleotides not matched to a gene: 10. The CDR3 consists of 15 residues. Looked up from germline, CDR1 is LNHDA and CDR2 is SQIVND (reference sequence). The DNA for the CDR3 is TGTGCCAGTAGTATTGGATTAGGGACAGGGCAAGGCTACACCTTC. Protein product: CASSIGLGTGQGYTF. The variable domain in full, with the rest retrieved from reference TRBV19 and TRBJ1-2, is DGGITQSPKYLFRKEGQNVTLSCEQNLNHDAMYWYRQDPGQGLRLIYYSQIVNDFQKGDIAEGYSVSREKKESFPLTVTSAQKNPTAFYLCASSIGLGTGQGYTFGSGTRLTVV.

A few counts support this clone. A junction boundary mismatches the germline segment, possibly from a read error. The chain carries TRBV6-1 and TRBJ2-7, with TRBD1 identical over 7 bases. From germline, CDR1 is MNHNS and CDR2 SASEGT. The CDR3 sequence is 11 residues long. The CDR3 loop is CASSERGDSFF. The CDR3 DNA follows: TGTGCCAGCAGTGAACGAGGGGACAGCTTCTTC.